This T cell receptor beta chain was retrieved from a study of T cell repertoires in cytomegalovirus infection (dated by TCRdb to between 2018 and 2021). As for the study more broadly: The HLA type of each donor mattered for the analysis, because public TCR beta signatures pointed to carriage of CMV infection along with the matching HLA type.

The instrument given in TCRdb is Illumina HiSeq 1500. TCRdb trimmed the raw reads at Q25, called clones with MiXCR and kept productive beta chains. Rows with a matching CDR3 protein are joined into one entry that keeps the most common DNA and genes. This sample holds about 740,000 distinct CDR3 sequences; 35% were observed only once. The ten largest clones take up around 3% of the sample. The germline V gene (reference sequence) specifies MNHEY as CDR1 and SMNVEV as CDR2. The germline ends are 16 bases apart after V is trimmed by 8 bases and J by 0 bases. Inclusive of the bounding cysteine and phenylalanine, the CDR3 is 15 residues long. The retained sequence is limited to the CDR3, 45 bases, with the frame set at the first base. As for this clonotype: Its antigen is not yet known. Base qualities are missing; no much larger clone stands one base away.

Overall study outcomes, separate from this receptor: Cumulative frequency of public TCR beta family members discriminated carriers of CMV infection plus the relevant HLA type in this cohort and an independent 352-donor cohort. The ex vivo response was dominated by HLA-C-restricted CMV-specific TCR beta clonotypes, which also provided the single most frequent clonotype in two of eight donors.

The sequence was collected from a human donor in good health (CMV status not recorded). Some clones in this sample may be carry-over from other donors' samples. Sequencing was carried out using PBMCs. The chain links TRBV27 with TRBJ2-5, with a weak D call of TRBD1 (6 bases match). The CDR3 protein: CASASLGGYQETQYF. The nucleotide sequence is TGTGCCAGCGCCTCCTTAGGGGGTTACCAAGAGACCCAGTACTTC.